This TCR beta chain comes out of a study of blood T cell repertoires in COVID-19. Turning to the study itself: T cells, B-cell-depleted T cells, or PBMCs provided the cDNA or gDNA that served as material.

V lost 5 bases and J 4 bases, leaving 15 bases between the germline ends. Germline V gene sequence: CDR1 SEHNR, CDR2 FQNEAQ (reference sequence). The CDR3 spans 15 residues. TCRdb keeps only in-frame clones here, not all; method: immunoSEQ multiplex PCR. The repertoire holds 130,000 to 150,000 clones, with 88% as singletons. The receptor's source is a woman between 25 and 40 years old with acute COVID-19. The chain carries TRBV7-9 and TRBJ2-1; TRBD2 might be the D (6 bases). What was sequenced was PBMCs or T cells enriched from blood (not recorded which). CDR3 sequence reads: CASSPIAEPYNEQFF. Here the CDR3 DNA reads TGTGCCAGCAGCCCTATAGCGGAACCTTACAATGAGCAGTTCTTC.